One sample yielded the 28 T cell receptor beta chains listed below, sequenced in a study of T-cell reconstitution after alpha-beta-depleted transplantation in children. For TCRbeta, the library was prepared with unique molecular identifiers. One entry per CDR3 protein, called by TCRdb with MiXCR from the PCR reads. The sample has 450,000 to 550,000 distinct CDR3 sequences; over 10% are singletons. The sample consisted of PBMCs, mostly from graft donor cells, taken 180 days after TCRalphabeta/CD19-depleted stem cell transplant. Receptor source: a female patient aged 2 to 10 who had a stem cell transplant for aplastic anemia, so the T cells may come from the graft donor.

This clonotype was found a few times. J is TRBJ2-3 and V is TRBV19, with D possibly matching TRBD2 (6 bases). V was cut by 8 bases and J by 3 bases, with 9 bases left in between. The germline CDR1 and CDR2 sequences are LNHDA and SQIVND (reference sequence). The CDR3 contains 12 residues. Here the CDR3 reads CASLSGTDTQYF. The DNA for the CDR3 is TGTGCCAGTTTGAGCGGGACAGATACGCAGTATTTT. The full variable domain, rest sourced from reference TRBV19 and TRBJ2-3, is DGGITQSPKYLFRKEGQNVTLSCEQNLNHDAMYWYRQDPGQGLRLIYYSQIVNDFQKGDIAEGYSVSREKKESFPLTVTSAQKNPTAFYLCASLSGTDTQYFGPGTRLTVL.

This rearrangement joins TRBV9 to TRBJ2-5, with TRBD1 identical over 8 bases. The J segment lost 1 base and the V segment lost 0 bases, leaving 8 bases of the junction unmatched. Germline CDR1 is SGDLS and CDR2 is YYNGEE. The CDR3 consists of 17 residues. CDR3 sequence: CASSVAPPDRGQETQYF. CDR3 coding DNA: TGTGCCAGCAGCGTAGCTCCCCCAGACAGGGGCCAAGAGACCCAGTACTTC.

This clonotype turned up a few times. CDR3 residues: CASSLSRDRVYEQYF. The CDR3, as DNA: TGTGCCAGCAGCTTGTCCCGGGACAGGGTTTACGAGCAGTACTTC. The V call is TRBV5-5, the J call TRBJ2-7, with 9 bases lining up with TRBD1. CDR1 and CDR2 from the germline V gene are SGHKS and YYEKEE (reference sequence). The CDR3 runs 15 residues. With V trimmed by 1 base and J by 4 bases, 6 bases remained unmatched.

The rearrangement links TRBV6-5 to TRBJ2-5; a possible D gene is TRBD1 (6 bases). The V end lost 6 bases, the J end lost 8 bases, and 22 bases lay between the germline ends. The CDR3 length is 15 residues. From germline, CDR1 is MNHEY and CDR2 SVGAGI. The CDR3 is CASSYGGRGLGTQYF. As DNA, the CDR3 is TGTGCCAGCAGCTACGGTGGCAGGGGCCTAGGAACCCAGTACTTC.

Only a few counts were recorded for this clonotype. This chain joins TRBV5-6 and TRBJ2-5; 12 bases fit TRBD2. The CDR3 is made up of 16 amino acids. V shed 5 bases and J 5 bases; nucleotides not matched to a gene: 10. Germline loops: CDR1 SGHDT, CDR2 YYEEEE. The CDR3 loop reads CASSTGGLAGHETQYF. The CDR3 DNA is TGTGCCAGCAGTACAGGAGGACTAGCGGGACATGAGACCCAGTACTTC.

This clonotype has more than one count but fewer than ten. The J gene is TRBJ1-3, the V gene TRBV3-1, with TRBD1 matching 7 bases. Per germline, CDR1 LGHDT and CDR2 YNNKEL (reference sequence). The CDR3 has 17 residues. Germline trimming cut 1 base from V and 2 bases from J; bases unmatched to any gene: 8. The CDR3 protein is CASSQAWYRGAGNTIYF. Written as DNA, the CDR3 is TGTGCCAGCAGCCAAGCGTGGTACAGGGGAGCTGGAAACACCATATATTTT.

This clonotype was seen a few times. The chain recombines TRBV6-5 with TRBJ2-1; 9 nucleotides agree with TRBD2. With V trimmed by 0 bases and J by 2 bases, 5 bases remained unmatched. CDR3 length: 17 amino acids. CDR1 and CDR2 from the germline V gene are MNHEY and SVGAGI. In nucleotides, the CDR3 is TGTGCCAGCAGTTACTCTCGCGGGAGGGGAGCCTACAATGAGCAGTTCTTC. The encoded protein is CASSYSRGRGAYNEQFF.

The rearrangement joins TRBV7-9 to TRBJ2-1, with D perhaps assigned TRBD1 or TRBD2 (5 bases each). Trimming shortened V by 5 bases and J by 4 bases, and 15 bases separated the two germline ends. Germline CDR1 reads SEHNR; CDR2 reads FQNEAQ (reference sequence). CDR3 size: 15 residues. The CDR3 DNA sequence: TGTGCCAGCAGCCCCGGGACGAGGGGTTACAATGAGCAGTTCTTC. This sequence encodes CASSPGTRGYNEQFF.

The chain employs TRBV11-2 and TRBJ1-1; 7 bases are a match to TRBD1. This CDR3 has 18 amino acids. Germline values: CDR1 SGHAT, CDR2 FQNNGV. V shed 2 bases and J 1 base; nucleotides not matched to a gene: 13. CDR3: CASSLNGRNRGENTEAFF. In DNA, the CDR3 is TGTGCCAGCAGCTTAAACGGGAGAAACAGGGGTGAGAACACTGAAGCTTTCTTT.

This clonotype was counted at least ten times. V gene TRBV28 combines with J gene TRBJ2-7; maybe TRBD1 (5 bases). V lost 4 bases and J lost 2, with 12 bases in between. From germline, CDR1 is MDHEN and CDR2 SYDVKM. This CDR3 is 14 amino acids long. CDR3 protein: CASSYSLGAYEQYF. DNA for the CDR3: TGTGCCAGCAGTTATTCCCTAGGGGCCTACGAGCAGTACTTC.

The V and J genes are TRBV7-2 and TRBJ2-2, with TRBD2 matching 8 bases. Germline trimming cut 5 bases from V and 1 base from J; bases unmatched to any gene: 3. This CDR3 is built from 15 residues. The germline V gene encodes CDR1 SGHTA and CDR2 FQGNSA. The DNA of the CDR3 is TGTGCCAGCAGCCGACTAGCGAGGAACACCGGGGAGCTGTTTTTT. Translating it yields CASSRLARNTGELFF.

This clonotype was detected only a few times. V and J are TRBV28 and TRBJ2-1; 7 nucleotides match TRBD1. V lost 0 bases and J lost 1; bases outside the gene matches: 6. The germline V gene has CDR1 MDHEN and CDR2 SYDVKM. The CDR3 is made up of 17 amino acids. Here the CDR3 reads CASSLWVQGKSYNEQFF. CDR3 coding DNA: TGTGCCAGCAGTTTATGGGTACAGGGGAAATCCTACAATGAGCAGTTCTTC.

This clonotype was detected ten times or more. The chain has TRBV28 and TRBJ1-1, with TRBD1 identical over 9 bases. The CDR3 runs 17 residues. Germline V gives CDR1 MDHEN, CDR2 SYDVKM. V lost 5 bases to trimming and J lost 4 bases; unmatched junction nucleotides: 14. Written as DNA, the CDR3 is TGTGCCAGCAGTGATCCTGTGGGGACAGGGAGAGGCACTGAAGCTTTCTTT. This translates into CASSDPVGTGRGTEAFF.

This chain's CDR3 is CASSYSGQGYEQYF. The CDR3 nucleotides read TGTGCCAGCAGTTACTCGGGCCAGGGGTACGAGCAGTACTTC. This sequence joins TRBV6-5 and TRBJ2-7, with D perhaps TRBD1 (6 bases). The V and J ends lost 0 bases and 4 bases respectively, with 10 bases between them. This CDR3 region has 14 residues. Germline lookup yields CDR1 MNHEY and CDR2 SVGAGI.

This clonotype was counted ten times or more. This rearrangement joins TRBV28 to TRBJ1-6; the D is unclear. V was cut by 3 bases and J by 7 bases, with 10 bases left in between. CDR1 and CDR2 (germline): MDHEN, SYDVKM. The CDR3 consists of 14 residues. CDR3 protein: CASSLRGRNSPLHF. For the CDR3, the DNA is TGTGCCAGCAGTTTGCGGGGTCGGAATTCACCCCTCCACTTT.

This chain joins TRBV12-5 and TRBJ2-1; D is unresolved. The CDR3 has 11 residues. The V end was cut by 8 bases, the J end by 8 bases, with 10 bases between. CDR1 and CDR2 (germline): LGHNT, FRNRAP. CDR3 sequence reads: CASNIRDEQFF. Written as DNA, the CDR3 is TGTGCTAGTAATATTAGGGATGAGCAGTTCTTC.

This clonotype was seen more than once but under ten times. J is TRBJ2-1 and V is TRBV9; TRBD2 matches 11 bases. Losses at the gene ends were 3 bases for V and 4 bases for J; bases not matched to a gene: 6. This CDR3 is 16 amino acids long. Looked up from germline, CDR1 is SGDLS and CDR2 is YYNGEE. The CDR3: CASSGRLAGTYNEQFF. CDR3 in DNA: TGTGCCAGCAGCGGTAGACTAGCGGGAACGTACAATGAGCAGTTCTTC.

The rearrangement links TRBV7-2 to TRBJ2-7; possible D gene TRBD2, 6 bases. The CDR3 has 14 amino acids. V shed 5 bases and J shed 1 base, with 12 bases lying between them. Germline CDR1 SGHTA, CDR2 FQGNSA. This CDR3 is CASSARDWSYEQYF. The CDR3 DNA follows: TGTGCCAGCAGCGCCCGGGACTGGTCCTACGAGCAGTACTTC.

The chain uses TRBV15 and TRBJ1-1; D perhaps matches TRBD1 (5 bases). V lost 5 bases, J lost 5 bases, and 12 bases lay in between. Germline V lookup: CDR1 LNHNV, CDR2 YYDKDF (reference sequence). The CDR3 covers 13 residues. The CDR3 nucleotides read TGTGCCACCAGCCCCCTCAGGGAGACTGAAGCTTTCTTT. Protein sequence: CATSPLRETEAFF.

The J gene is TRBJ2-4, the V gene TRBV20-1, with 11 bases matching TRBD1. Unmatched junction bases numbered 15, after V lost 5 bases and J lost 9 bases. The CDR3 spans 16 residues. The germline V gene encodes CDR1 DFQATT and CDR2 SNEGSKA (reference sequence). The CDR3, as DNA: TGCAGTGCTTTCTTGCTGGACAGGGGGCGCGAGTCCATTCAGTACTTC. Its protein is CSAFLLDRGRESIQYF.

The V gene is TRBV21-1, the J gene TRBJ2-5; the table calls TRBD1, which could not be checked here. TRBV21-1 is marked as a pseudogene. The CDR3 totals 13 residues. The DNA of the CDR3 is TGTGCCAGACGACAGGGGGACCAAGAGACCCAGTACTTC. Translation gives CARRQGDQETQYF.

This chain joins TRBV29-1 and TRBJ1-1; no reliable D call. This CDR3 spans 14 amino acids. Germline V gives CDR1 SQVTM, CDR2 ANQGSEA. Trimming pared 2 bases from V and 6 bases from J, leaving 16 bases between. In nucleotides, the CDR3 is TGCAGCGTTGAAAGTAGGACTTACTTCCCTGAAGCTTTCTTT. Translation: CSVESRTYFPEAFF. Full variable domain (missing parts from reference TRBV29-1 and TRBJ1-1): SAVISQKPSRDICQRGTSLTIQCQVDSQVTMMFWYRQQPGQSLTLIATANQGSEATYESGFVIDKFPISRPNLTFSTLTVSNMSPEDSSIYLCSVESRTYFPEAFFGQGTRLTVV.

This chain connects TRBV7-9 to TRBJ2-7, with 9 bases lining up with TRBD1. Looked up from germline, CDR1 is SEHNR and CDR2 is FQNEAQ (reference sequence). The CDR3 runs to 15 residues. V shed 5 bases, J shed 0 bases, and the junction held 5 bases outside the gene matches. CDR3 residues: CASSPWTGASYEQYF. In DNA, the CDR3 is TGTGCCAGCAGCCCTTGGACAGGGGCCTCCTACGAGCAGTACTTC.

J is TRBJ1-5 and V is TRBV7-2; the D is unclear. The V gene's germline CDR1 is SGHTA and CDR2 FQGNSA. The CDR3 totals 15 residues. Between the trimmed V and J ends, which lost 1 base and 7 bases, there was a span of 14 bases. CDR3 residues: CASSLVRLRRQPQHF. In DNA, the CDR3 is TGTGCCAGCAGCTTAGTTAGGCTAAGGCGGCAGCCCCAGCATTTT.

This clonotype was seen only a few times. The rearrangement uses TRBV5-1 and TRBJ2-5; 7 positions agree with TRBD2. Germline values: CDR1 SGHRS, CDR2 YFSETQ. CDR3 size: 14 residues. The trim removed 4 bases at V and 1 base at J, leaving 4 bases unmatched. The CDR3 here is CASSARTSQETQYF. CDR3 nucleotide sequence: TGCGCCAGCAGCGCGCGGACTAGCCAAGAGACCCAGTACTTC. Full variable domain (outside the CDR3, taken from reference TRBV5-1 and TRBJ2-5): KAGVTQTPRYLIKTRGQQVTLSCSPISGHRSVSWYQQTPGQGLQFLFEYFSETQRNKGNFPGRFSGRQFSNSRSEMNVSTLELGDSALYLCASSARTSQETQYFGPGTRLLVL.

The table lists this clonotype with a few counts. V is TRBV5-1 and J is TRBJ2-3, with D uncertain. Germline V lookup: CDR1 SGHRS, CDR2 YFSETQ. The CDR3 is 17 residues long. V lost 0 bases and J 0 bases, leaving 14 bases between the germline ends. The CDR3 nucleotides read TGCGCCAGCAGCTTGGCCCCGTACCCCGTTAGCACAGATACGCAGTATTTT. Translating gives CASSLAPYPVSTDTQYF.

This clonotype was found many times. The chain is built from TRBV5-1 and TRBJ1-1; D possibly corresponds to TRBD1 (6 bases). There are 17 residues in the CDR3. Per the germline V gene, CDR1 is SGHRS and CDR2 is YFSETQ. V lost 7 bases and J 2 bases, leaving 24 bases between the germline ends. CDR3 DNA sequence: TGCGCCAGCGCAGATGGGGACAAAAGATTTATTAACACTGAAGCTTTCTTT. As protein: CASADGDKRFINTEAFF.

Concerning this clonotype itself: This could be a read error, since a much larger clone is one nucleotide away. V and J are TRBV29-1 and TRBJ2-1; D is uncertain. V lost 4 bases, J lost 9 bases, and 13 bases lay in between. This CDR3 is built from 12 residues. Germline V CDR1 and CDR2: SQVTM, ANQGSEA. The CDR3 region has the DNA TGCAGCGTTGCGCGGAAGTACGCTGAGCAGTTCTTC. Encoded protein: CSVARKYAEQFF.